This TCR beta chain was sequenced during a study of blood T cell repertoires in COVID-19. Study background: Samples representing acute and convalescent COVID-19 were sourced from the United States, Italy and Spain. T cells, B-cell-depleted T cells, or PBMCs supplied cDNA or gDNA.

Original processing notes: By means of reference gene primer amplification, nucleated cell counts were estimated. Profiled with immunoSEQ multiplex PCR; TCRdb holds only in-frame clones, not every one. V and J calls and clone size are copied from that table; D and trimming were computed from the DNA. The table shows 90,000 to 150,000 clones, with 85% to 90% occurring only once. The TCR originated in a woman aged 50 to 60 with active or convalescent COVID-19. What was sequenced was peripheral blood.

The CDR3 sequence: CASSPPGGAQFF. CDR3 DNA: TGTGCCAGCAGCCCCCCGGGGGGGGCCCAGTTCTTC. The chain is built from TRBV12-3 or TRBV12-4 and TRBJ2-1; 8 nucleotides line up with TRBD2. This CDR3 spans 12 amino acids. With 6 bases clipped from V and 13 bases from J, the junction kept 8 bases outside the gene matches.